These T cell receptor beta chains were read from a single sample in a study of T cell responses to AZD1222 COVID-19 vaccine. The table came from immunoSEQ multiplex PCR; TCRdb's copy has only in-frame clones and leaves some out. The table includes roughly 70,000 clones, roughly four fifths detected once. The starting material was peripheral blood, obtained 28 days after the second AZD1222 dose. The origin of the receptors is an adult who received the AZD1222 COVID-19 vaccine. CDR3s include the opening cysteine and the closing phenylalanine or tryptophan. The D gene is left open where the match is weak. Clone size is not always given. Where it is, it says once, few, many or a class for expanded clones.

V	J	D	size	CDR3	DNA
TRBV19	TRBJ1-4	.	few	CASSSNGATNEKLFF	TGTGCCAGTAGTAGTAATGGGGCAACTAATGAAAAACTGTTTTTT
TRBV6-5	TRBJ1-6	.	.	CATNPGLNSPLHF	TGTGCCACCAACCCGGGTCTAAATTCACCCCTCCACTTT
TRBV5-3	TRBJ1-5	.	.	CARSFTGANQPQHF	TGTGCCAGAAGCTTTACCGGGGCCAATCAGCCCCAGCATTTT
TRBV5-1	TRBJ2-1	TRBD1	.	CASSDRDRSYNEQFF	TGCGCCAGCAGCGACCGGGACAGGAGCTACAATGAGCAGTTCTTC
TRBV18	TRBJ2-7	TRBD1	.	CASSPPGTGGYEQYF	TGTGCCAGCTCACCACCTGGGACAGGGGGCTACGAGCAGTACTTC
TRBV5-1	TRBJ2-7	.	.	CASSSPSRGEGVGRTSYEQYF	TGCGCCAGCAGCTCACCCTCACGGGGTGAGGGAGTGGGCAGAACCTCCTACGAGCAGTACTTC
TRBV5-4	TRBJ2-7	TRBD2	.	CASSIGLAGPYEQYF	TGTGCCAGCAGCATAGGACTAGCGGGGCCCTACGAGCAGTACTTC
TRBV7-7	TRBJ1-1	.	.	CASSFVRTEAFF	TGTGCCAGCAGCTTTGTGCGCACTGAAGCTTTCTTT
TRBV5-4	TRBJ2-7	TRBD1	.	CASSPGQGSSHEQYF	TGTGCCAGCAGCCCGGGACAGGGGTCCTCGCACGAGCAGTACTTC
TRBV7-2	TRBJ2-2	.	.	CASTSRGGGNTGELFF	TGTGCCAGCACCTCCAGGGGCGGGGGGAACACCGGGGAGCTGTTTTTT
TRBV6-5	TRBJ2-5	.	.	CASSSGGYQETQYF	TGTGCCAGCAGTTCTGGAGGGTACCAAGAGACCCAGTACTTC
TRBV7-6	TRBJ1-6	.	few	CASSLGTELSYNSPLHF	TGTGCCAGCAGCTTAGGGACAGAACTCTCCTATAATTCACCCCTCCACTTT
TRBV5-1	TRBJ2-5	TRBD1	.	CASSLGTGDETQYF	TGCGCCAGCAGCTTGGGGACAGGGGACGAGACCCAGTACTTC
TRBV6-1	TRBJ2-7	.	.	CASSEGRGQGEQYF	TGTGCCAGCAGTGAAGGTCGGGGGCAGGGGGAGCAGTACTTC
TRBV6-5	TRBJ1-2	.	few	CASRIMGSEGGYTF	TGTGCCAGCAGAATAATGGGCAGCGAGGGGGGCTACACCTTC
TRBV14	TRBJ1-2	.	.	CASSPTLTGGYTF	TGTGCCAGCAGTCCGACTTTGACGGGTGGCTACACCTTC
TRBV5-1	TRBJ2-2	.	.	CASSLDRADTGELFF	TGCGCCAGCAGCTTGGACAGGGCGGACACCGGGGAGCTGTTTTTT
TRBV11-1	TRBJ2-7	.	once	CASSSSGYEQYF	TGTGCCAGCAGCTCATCCGGCTACGAGCAGTACTTC
TRBV5-1	TRBJ2-1	.	large	CASSLAQIGDEQFF	TGCGCCAGCAGCTTGGCGCAGATTGGCGATGAGCAGTTCTTC
TRBV5-1	TRBJ2-3	.	.	CASSLASATDTQYF	TGCGCCAGCAGCTTGGCGTCGGCCACAGATACGCAGTATTTT
TRBV6-5	TRBJ1-5	.	few	CASSQSGASDQPQHF	TGTGCCAGCAGCCAATCAGGGGCCAGTGATCAGCCCCAGCATTTT
TRBV4-1	TRBJ1-2	.	.	CASSQEMLGYTF	TGCGCCAGCAGCCAGGAGATGCTGGGCTACACCTTC
TRBV4-1	TRBJ2-1	TRBD2	.	CASSQAASGAYNEQFF	TGCGCCAGCAGCCAAGCTGCTAGCGGGGCTTACAATGAGCAGTTCTTC
TRBV6-5	TRBJ1-5	.	once	CASRSGNQPQHF	TGTGCCAGCAGGTCCGGGAATCAGCCCCAGCATTTT